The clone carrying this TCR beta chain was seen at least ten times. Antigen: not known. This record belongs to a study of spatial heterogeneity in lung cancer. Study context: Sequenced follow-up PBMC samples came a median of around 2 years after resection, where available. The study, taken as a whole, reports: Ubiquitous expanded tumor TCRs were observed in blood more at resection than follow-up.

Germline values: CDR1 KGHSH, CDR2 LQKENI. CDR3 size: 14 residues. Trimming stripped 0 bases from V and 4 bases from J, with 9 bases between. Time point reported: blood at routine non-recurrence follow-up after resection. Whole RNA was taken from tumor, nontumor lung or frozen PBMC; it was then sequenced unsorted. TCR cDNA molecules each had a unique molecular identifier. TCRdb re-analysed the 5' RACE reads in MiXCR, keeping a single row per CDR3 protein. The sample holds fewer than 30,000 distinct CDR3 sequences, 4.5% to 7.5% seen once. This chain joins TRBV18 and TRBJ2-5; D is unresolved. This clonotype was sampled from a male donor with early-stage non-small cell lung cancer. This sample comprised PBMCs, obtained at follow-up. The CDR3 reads CASSPPEVRETQYF. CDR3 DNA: TGTGCCAGCTCACCACCGGAAGTGAGAGAGACCCAGTACTTC.